The clone carrying this T cell receptor beta chain was observed many times. This entry comes from a study of response to subunit inactivated influenza vaccine. Using its own MiXCR run on the RT-PCR reads, TCRdb lists one record per CDR3 protein. The sample lists more than 150,000 distinct CDR3 sequences, around 9% occurring once. The CDR3 sequence is 16 residues long. Trimming took 0 bases from V and 4 from J; bases not matched to a gene: 7. Germline CDR1 LGHNA, CDR2 YSLEER. The sequence derives from a man aged 50-59 years who received an inactivated influenza vaccine. The material was non-naive T cells sorted from PBMCs, obtained on the day of vaccination. The V and J genes are TRBV4-3 and TRBJ2-7; 9 bases align to TRBD2. CDR3 sequence: CASSQDSRLAGYEQYF. For the CDR3, the DNA is TGCGCCAGCAGCCAAGATAGTCGGCTAGCGGGGTACGAGCAGTACTTC.